The clone carrying this T cell receptor (beta chain) occurred a few times. No antigen is known for it. Treatment noted: approximately 10-day PBMC culture with coronavirus spike peptide pools or control peptides (ViraFEST assay). The authors cultured around 1.9 million PBMCs per well with about 10 IU/ml IL-2 and about 10 ug/ml peptide pools. Germline values: CDR1 SEHNR, CDR2 FQNEAQ (reference sequence). The CDR3 length is 16 residues. V lost 3 bases, J lost 6 bases, and 12 bases stayed unmatched. With the Oncomine TCR Beta short-read assay, DNA from cultured CD4+ T cells was sequenced. Cultured CD4+ T cells yielded the extracted genomic DNA. TCRdb used MiXCR to reprocess the PCR reads, holding one entry per CDR3 protein. The sample shows several thousand distinct CDR3 sequences, about 15% of them seen only once. The sample comes from a study of vaccination and CD4 T cells after COVID-19. Study-wide points: Only after vaccination were a median approximately 85% of convalescents' reactive clones seen.

The chain employs TRBV7-9 and TRBJ1-1; the match to TRBD1 covers 8 bases. This receptor was obtained from a human donor who had recovered from COVID-19. The sequenced sample consisted of CD4+ T cells from blood, cultured in vitro. CDR3 protein: CASSFGSGGVSSEAFF. The CDR3, as DNA: TGTGCCAGCAGCTTCGGTTCAGGGGGCGTATCCTCTGAAGCTTTCTTT. Looking up the rest from reference TRBV7-9 and TRBJ1-1 gives the full variable domain: DTGVSQNPRHKITKRGQNVTFRCDPISEHNRLYWYRQTLGQGPEFLTYFQNEAQLEKSRLLSDRFSAERPKGSFSTLEIQRTEQGDSAMYLCASSFGSGGVSSEAFFGQGTRLTVV.